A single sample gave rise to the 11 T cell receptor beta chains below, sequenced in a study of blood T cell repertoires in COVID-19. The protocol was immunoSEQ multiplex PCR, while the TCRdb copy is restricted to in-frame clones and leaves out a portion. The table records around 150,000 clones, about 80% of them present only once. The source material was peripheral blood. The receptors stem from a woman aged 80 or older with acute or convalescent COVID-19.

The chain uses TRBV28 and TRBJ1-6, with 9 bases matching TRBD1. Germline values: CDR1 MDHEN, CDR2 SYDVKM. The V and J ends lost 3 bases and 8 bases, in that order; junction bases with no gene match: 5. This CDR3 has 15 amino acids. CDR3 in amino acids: CASSFGGQGDSPLHF. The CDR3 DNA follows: TGTGCCAGCAGTTTTGGGGGACAGGGTGATTCACCCCTCCACTTT.

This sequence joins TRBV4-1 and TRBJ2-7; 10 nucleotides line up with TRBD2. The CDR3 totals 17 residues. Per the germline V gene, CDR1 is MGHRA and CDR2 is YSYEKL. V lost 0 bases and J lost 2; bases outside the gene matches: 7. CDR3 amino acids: CASSQDPSSGRAYEQYF. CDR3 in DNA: TGCGCCAGCAGCCAAGACCCTTCCAGCGGGAGGGCCTACGAGCAGTACTTC.

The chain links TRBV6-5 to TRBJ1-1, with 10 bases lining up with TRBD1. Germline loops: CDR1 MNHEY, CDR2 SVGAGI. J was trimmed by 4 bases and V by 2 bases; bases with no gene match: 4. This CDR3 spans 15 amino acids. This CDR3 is CASSYDRGLTTEAFF. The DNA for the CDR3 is TGTGCCAGCAGTTACGACAGGGGGCTGACCACTGAAGCTTTCTTT.

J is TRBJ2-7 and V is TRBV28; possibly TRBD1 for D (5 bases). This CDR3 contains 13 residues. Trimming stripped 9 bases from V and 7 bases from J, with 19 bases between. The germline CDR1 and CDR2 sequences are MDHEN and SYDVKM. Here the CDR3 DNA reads TGTGCCAGTCGATTTTCAGGGTTGGGTGAGCAGTACTTC. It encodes CASRFSGLGEQYF.

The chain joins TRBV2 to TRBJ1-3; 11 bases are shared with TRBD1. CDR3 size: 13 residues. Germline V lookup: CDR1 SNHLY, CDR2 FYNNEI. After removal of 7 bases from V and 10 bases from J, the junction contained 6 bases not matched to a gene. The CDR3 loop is CASNRDRGNTIYF. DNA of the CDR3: TGTGCCAGCAACCGGGACAGGGGGAATACCATATATTTT.

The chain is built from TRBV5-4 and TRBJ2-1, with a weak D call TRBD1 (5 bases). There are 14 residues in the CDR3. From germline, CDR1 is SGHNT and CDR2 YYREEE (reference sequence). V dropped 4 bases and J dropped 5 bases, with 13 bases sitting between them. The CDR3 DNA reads TGTGCCAGCAGCCAAACAAGCAGGGACAATGAGCAGTTCTTC. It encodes CASSQTSRDNEQFF.

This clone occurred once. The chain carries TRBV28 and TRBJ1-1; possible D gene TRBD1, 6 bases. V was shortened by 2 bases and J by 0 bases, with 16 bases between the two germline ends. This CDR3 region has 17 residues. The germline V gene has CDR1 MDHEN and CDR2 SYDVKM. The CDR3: CASSLRAGAHMNTEAFF. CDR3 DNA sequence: TGTGCCAGCAGTTTACGGGCAGGGGCCCATATGAACACTGAAGCTTTCTTT.

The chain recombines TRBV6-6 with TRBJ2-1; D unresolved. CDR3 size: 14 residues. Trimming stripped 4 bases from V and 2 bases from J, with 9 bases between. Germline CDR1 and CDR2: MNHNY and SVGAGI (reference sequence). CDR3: CASSSGGTYNEQFF. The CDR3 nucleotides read TGTGCCAGCAGTTCCGGCGGCACCTACAATGAGCAGTTCTTC.

CDR3 sequence reads: CATSGTRDASRGYTF. The CDR3 coding sequence is TGTGCCACCAGCGGAACCCGGGATGCCTCTAGGGGCTACACCTTC. This chain connects TRBV15 to TRBJ1-2, with D hard to call. The CDR3 runs 15 residues. Trimming removed 5 bases at V and 8 bases at J, with 21 bases between. Germline lookup yields CDR1 LNHNV and CDR2 YYDKDF (reference sequence). The whole variable domain, filled in from reference TRBV15 and TRBJ1-2, reads DAMVIQNPRYQVTQFGKPVTLSCSQTLNHNVMYWYQQKSSQAPKLLFHYYDKDFNNEADTPDNFQSRRPNTSFCFLDIRSPGLGDTAMYLCATSGTRDASRGYTFGSGTRLTVV.

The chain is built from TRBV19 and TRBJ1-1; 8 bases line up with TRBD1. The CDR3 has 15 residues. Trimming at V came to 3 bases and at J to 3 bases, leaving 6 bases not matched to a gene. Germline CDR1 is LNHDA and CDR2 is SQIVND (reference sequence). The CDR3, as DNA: TGTGCCAGTAGTATCCAGGGGGCGAAGGACACTGAAGCTTTCTTT. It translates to CASSIQGAKDTEAFF. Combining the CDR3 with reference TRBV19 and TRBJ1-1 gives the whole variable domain DGGITQSPKYLFRKEGQNVTLSCEQNLNHDAMYWYRQDPGQGLRLIYYSQIVNDFQKGDIAEGYSVSREKKESFPLTVTSAQKNPTAFYLCASSIQGAKDTEAFFGQGTRLTVV.

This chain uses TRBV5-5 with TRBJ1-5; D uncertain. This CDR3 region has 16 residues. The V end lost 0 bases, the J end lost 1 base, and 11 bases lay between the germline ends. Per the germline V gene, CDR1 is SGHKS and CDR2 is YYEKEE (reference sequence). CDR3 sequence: CASSLETLGSNQPQHF. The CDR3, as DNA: TGTGCCAGCAGCTTGGAGACACTTGGGAGCAATCAGCCCCAGCATTTT.